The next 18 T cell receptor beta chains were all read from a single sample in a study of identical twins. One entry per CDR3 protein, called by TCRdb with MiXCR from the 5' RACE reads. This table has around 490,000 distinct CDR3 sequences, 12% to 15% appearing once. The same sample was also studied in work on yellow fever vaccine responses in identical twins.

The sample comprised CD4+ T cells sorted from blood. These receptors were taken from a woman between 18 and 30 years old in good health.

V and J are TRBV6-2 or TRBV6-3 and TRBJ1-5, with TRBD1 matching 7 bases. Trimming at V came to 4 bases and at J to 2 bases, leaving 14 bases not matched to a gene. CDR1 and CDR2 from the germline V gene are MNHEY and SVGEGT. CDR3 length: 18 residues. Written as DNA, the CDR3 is TGTGCCAGCAGTTCCCTCAACCGAGGGGGCTTGGGCAATCAGCCCCAGCATTTT. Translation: CASSSLNRGGLGNQPQHF.

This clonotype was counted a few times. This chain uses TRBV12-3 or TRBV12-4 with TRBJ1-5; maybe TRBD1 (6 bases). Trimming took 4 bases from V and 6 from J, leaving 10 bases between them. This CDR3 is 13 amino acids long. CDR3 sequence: CASSSGQRQPQHF. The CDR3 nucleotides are TGTGCCAGCAGTTCCGGACAGCGTCAGCCCCAGCATTTT.

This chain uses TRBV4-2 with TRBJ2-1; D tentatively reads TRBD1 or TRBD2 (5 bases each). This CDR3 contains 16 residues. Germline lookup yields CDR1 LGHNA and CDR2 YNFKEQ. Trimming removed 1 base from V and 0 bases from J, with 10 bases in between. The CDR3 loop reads CASSQVGEVSYNEQFF. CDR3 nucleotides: TGTGCCAGCAGCCAAGTGGGGGAAGTCTCCTACAATGAGCAGTTCTTC.

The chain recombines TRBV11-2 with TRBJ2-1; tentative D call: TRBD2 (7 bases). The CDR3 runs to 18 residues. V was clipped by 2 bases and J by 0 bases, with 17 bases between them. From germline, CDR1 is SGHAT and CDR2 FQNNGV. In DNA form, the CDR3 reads TGTGCCAGCAGCTTACGTGGGGGAGGGGGGGCCTCCTACAATGAGCAGTTCTTC. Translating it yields CASSLRGGGGASYNEQFF. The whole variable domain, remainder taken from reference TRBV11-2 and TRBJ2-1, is EAGVAQSPRYKIIEKRQSVAFWCNPISGHATLYWYQQILGQGPKLLIQFQNNGVVDDSQLPKDRFSAERLKGVDSTLKIQPAKLEDSAVYLCASSLRGGGGASYNEQFFGPGTRLTVL.

DNA of the CDR3: TGTGCCAGCAGCATTCCGGGACTAGCGAGCACAGATACGCAGTATTTT. This codes for CASSIPGLASTDTQYF. This rearrangement joins TRBV5-6 to TRBJ2-3; TRBD2 matches at 10 bases. This CDR3 region has 16 residues. Losses at the gene ends were 4 bases for V and 0 bases for J; bases not matched to a gene: 5. Germline V gives CDR1 SGHDT, CDR2 YYEEEE.

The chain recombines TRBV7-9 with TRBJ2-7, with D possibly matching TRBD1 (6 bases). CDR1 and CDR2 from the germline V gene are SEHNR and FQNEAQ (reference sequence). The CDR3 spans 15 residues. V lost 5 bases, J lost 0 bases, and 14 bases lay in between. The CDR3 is CASSTGTPSSYEQYV. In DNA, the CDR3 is TGTGCCAGCAGCACCGGGACACCGAGCTCCTACGAGCAGTACGTC.

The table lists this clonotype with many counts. The DNA of the CDR3 is TGTGCCAGCAGACGTTCGCAGGAAAAACTGTTTTTT. Residues: CASRRSQEKLFF. This chain connects TRBV12-3 or TRBV12-4 to TRBJ1-4; D call uncertain. The CDR3 has 12 residues. Deletions cut 6 bases from V and 8 bases from J, with 10 bases between.

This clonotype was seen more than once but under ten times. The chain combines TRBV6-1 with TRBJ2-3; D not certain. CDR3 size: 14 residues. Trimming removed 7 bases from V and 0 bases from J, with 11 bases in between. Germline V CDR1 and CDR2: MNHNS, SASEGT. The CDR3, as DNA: TGTGCCAGCACCAGAATGGGGAGCACAGATACGCAGTATTTT. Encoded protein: CASTRMGSTDTQYF.

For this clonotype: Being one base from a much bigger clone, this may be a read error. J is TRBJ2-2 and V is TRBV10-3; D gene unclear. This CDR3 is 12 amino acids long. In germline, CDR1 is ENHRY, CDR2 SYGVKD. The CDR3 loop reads CAIRANIGELFF. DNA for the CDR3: TGTGCCATCAGGGCGAACATCGGGGAGCTGTTTTTT.

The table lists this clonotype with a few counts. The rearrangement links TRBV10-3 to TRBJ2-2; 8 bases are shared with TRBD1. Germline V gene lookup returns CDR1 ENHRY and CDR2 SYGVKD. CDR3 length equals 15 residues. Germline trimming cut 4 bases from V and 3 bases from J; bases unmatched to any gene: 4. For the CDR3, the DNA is TGTGCCATCAGTGCCGCGGACAGGGACACCGGGGAGCTGTTTTTT. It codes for CAISAADRDTGELFF.

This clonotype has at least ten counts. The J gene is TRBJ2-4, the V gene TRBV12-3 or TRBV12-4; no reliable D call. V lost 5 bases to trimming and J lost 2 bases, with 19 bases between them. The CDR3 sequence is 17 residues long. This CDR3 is CASSAGGLHPTKNIQYF. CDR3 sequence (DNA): TGTGCCAGCAGTGCCGGTGGCCTTCATCCAACCAAAAACATTCAGTACTTC.

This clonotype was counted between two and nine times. This CDR3 reads CATSDSKGEQYF. The CDR3 nucleotides read TGTGCCACCAGTGATTCGAAAGGCGAGCAGTACTTC. The V and J genes are TRBV24-1 and TRBJ2-7; D remains ambiguous. V dropped 2 bases and J dropped 6 bases, with 7 bases sitting between them. Germline V gives CDR1 KGHDR, CDR2 SFDVKD. The CDR3 extends over 12 amino acids.

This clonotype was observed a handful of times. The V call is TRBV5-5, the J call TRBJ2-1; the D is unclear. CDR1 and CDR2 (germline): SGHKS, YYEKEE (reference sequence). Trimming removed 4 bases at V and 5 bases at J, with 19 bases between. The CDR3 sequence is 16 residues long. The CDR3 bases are TGTGCCAGCAGCCGGATGTGGTATAGCATTGACAATGAGCAGTTCTTC. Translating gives CASSRMWYSIDNEQFF.

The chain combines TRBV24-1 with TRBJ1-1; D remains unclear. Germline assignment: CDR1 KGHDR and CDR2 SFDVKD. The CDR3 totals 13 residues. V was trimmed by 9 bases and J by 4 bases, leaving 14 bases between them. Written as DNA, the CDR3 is TGTGCCACCTCTAAGGGTTCAGGCACTGAAGCTTTCTTT. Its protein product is CATSKGSGTEAFF.

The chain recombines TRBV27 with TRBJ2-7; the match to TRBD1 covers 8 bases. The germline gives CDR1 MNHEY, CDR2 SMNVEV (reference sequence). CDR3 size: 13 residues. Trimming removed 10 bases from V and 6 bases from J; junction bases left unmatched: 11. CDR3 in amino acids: CANYPRTGTEQYV. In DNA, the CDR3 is TGTGCCAACTATCCCCGGACAGGGACCGAGCAGTACGTC.

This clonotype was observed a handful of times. The CDR3, as DNA: TGTGCCAGCAGCCAAGATGCGGACAGGGGGCACGAGCAGTACTTC. Protein sequence: CASSQDADRGHEQYF. The chain recombines TRBV4-2 with TRBJ2-7, with 11 bases that match TRBD1. From germline, CDR1 is LGHNA and CDR2 YNFKEQ. The CDR3 consists of 15 residues. The V segment lost 0 bases and the J segment 5 bases; nucleotides outside the gene matches: 3.

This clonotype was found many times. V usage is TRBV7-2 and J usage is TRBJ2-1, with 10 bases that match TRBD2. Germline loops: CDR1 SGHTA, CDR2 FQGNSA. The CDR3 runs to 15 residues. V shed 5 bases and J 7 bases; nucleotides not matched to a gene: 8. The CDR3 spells CASSALAGAKNEQFF. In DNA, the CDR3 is TGTGCCAGCAGCGCTCTAGCGGGGGCTAAGAATGAGCAGTTCTTC.

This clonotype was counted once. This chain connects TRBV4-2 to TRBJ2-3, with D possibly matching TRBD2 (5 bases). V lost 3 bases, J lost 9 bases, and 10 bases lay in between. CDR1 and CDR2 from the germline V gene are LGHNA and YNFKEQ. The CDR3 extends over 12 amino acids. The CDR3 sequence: CASSHGIGTQYF. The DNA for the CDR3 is TGTGCCAGCAGCCACGGGATCGGCACGCAGTATTTT.